The 23 T cell receptor beta chains listed next were all sequenced from one sample in a study of beta chain features in type 1 diabetes. cDNA synthesis used the whole RNA isolate, giving expressed TCRB sequences. Using immunoSEQ multiplex PCR, the repertoire was profiled, and TCRdb retains in-frame clones only, with some absent. The sample yields about 130,000 clones, about 10% seen once. The sample was central memory CD4+ T cells from blood. These receptors all stem from a young man in good health.

The chain recombines TRBV4-2 with TRBJ1-2; D is possibly TRBD1 (6 bases). The CDR3 length is 15 residues. Germline lookup yields CDR1 LGHNA and CDR2 YNFKEQ. The V and J ends lost 4 bases and 8 bases respectively, with 20 bases between them. CDR3 sequence: CASSRKAGGAEGYTF. CDR3 nucleotides: TGTGCCAGCAGCCGAAAGGCGGGGGGCGCAGAAGGCTACACCTTC.

The chain is built from TRBV19 and TRBJ1-1; 8 bases map to TRBD1. CDR3 size: 14 residues. Germline-derived CDR1 and CDR2 are LNHDA and SQIVND (reference sequence). With 9 bases clipped from V and 1 base from J, the junction kept 7 bases outside the gene matches. This chain's CDR3 is CASRQGRENTEAFF. The CDR3 DNA is TGTGCCAGCAGACAGGGGCGGGAGAACACTGAAGCTTTCTTT. Filled out from reference TRBV19 and TRBJ1-1, the complete variable domain reads DGGITQSPKYLFRKEGQNVTLSCEQNLNHDAMYWYRQDPGQGLRLIYYSQIVNDFQKGDIAEGYSVSREKKESFPLTVTSAQKNPTAFYLCASRQGRENTEAFFGQGTRLTVV.

This clone has just a few counts. This chain joins TRBV19 and TRBJ2-7; D unclear. The CDR3 totals 13 residues. Germline CDR1 and CDR2: LNHDA and SQIVND (reference sequence). The CDR3 protein is CATSRLPSYEQYF. The CDR3 coding sequence is TGTGCGACCAGTAGACTGCCCTCCTACGAGCAGTACTTC.

This clone was recorded a few times. The chain has TRBV5-1 and TRBJ2-1, with 9 bases that match TRBD2. Trimming took 4 bases from V and 6 from J; bases not matched to a gene: 20. The CDR3 loop spans 19 amino acids. From germline, CDR1 is SGHRS and CDR2 YFSETQ. The CDR3 sequence: CASSKASGVVSTQFNEQFF. CDR3 coding DNA: TGCGCCAGCAGCAAAGCTAGCGGGGTAGTTTCGACTCAGTTCAATGAGCAGTTCTTC. The variable domain in full, completed from reference TRBV5-1 and TRBJ2-1, reads KAGVTQTPRYLIKTRGQQVTLSCSPISGHRSVSWYQQTPGQGLQFLFEYFSETQRNKGNFPGRFSGRQFSNSRSEMNVSTLELGDSALYLCASSKASGVVSTQFNEQFFGPGTRLTVL.

The chain combines TRBV14 with TRBJ1-2, with 8 bases lining up with TRBD1. The CDR3 runs 17 residues. Per germline, CDR1 SGHDN and CDR2 FVKESK. With 4 bases clipped from V and 0 bases from J, the junction kept 10 bases outside the gene matches. CDR3 region: CASSPLTGAPSNYGYTF. CDR3 nucleotides: TGTGCCAGCAGCCCTTTGACAGGGGCGCCGTCTAACTATGGCTACACCTTC. The full variable domain, in which reference TRBV14 and TRBJ1-2 provide the parts outside the CDR3, is EAGVTQFPSHSVIEKGQTVTLRCDPISGHDNLYWYRRVMGKEIKFLLHFVKESKQDESGMPNNRFLAERTGGTYSTLKVQPAELEDSGVYFCASSPLTGAPSNYGYTFGSGTRLTVV.

The rearrangement links TRBV5-6 to TRBJ2-3; TRBD1 aligns across 7 bases. The germline V gene has CDR1 SGHDT and CDR2 YYEEEE. This CDR3 has 14 amino acids. V lost 4 bases and J lost 0; bases outside the gene matches: 2. CDR3 sequence reads: CASSRQGSTDTQYF. The CDR3 bases are TGTGCCAGCAGCCGACAGGGTAGCACAGATACGCAGTATTTT. The variable domain in full, completed from reference TRBV5-6 and TRBJ2-3, reads DAGVTQSPTHLIKTRGQQVTLRCSPKSGHDTVSWYQQALGQGPQFIFQYYEEEERQRGNFPDRFSGHQFPNYSSELNVNALLLGDSALYLCASSRQGSTDTQYFGPGTRLTVL.

The table lists this clone with many counts. V is TRBV6-5 and J is TRBJ2-1; D ambiguous. This CDR3 spans 13 amino acids. Trimming cost V 0 bases and J 5 bases, with 5 bases left between them. Germline-derived CDR1 and CDR2 are MNHEY and SVGAGI. The CDR3 here is CASSYSRNNEQFF. DNA for the CDR3: TGTGCCAGCAGTTACTCGAGGAACAATGAGCAGTTCTTC.

This chain joins TRBV18 and TRBJ2-7; 10 positions agree with TRBD1. After removal of 4 bases from V and 1 base from J, the junction contained 10 bases not matched to a gene. From germline, CDR1 is KGHSH and CDR2 LQKENI. CDR3 length: 17 residues. CDR3 amino acids: CASSLTTGTGASYEQYF. The CDR3 DNA follows: TGTGCCAGCTCACTTACGACCGGGACAGGGGCATCCTACGAGCAGTACTTC.

The chain carries TRBV7-3 and TRBJ2-2, with 7 bases identical to TRBD1. V gave up 5 bases and J gave up 0 bases; unmatched junction bases: 6. CDR1 SGHTA and CDR2 FQGTGA come from the germline V gene. This CDR3 region has 16 residues. The CDR3 DNA follows: TGTGCCAGCAGCCCTCGGACAGGAACGAACACCGGGGAGCTGTTTTTT. It encodes CASSPRTGTNTGELFF.

This clone was observed a few times. The chain links TRBV7-2 to TRBJ1-4; D is unclear. The CDR3 sequence is 13 residues long. CDR1 and CDR2 (germline): SGHTA, FQGNSA. Trimming shortened V by 8 bases and J by 8 bases, and 15 bases separated the two germline ends. Here the CDR3 DNA reads TGTGCCAGCTCGGGTACGGTCAAGGAAAAACTGTTTTTT. It is translated as CASSGTVKEKLFF.

The chain is built from TRBV6-1 and TRBJ2-3, with D possibly being TRBD1 (6 bases). Trimming shortened V by 1 base and J by 0 bases, and 14 bases separated the two germline ends. CDR3 length equals 17 residues. Germline assignment: CDR1 MNHNS and CDR2 SASEGT. The CDR3 loop reads CASSEGVGGQSTDTQYF. CDR3 in DNA: TGTGCCAGCAGTGAAGGGGTTGGTGGACAGAGCACAGATACGCAGTATTTT.

This chain joins TRBV28 and TRBJ2-7; a weak D match, TRBD2 (6 bases). Deletions cut 2 bases from V and 4 bases from J, with 12 bases between. Germline V gives CDR1 MDHEN, CDR2 SYDVKM. The CDR3 runs to 14 residues. CDR3 nucleotides: TGTGCCAGCAGTTTAGTTGGGGGGACGTACGAGCAGTACTTC. Amino acids: CASSLVGGTYEQYF.

V is TRBV4-2 and J is TRBJ2-4; no clear D gene. V lost 0 bases and J lost 1, with 10 bases in between. Germline loops: CDR1 LGHNA, CDR2 YNFKEQ. The CDR3 spans 16 residues. The chain's CDR3 is CASSQDVQYAKNIQYF. CDR3 DNA: TGTGCCAGCAGCCAAGATGTACAGTACGCCAAAAACATTCAGTACTTC.

The chain links TRBV30 to TRBJ2-5; TRBD1 agrees at 7 bases. The CDR3 has 13 amino acids. J was trimmed by 3 bases and V by 3 bases; bases with no gene match: 4. The germline gives CDR1 GTSNPN, CDR2 SVGIG (reference sequence). The CDR3 loop is CAWSRDRKETQYF. The CDR3 DNA reads as TGTGCCTGGAGCCGGGACAGAAAAGAGACCCAGTACTTC.

The chain is built from TRBV7-2 and TRBJ1-4; TRBD1 matches at 11 bases. Unmatched junction bases numbered 10, after V lost 5 bases and J lost 8 bases. The germline V gene encodes CDR1 SGHTA and CDR2 FQGNSA. This CDR3 comprises 16 residues. The CDR3 region is CASSQGQGAGYEKLFF. CDR3 bases: TGTGCCAGCAGCCAAGGACAGGGGGCGGGGTACGAAAAACTGTTTTTT.

This clone was detected only a few times. V is TRBV27 and J is TRBJ2-1; 8 bases align to TRBD2. The CDR3 has 14 amino acids. V was pared by 6 bases and J by 4 bases, with 5 bases of the junction left unmatched. Germline assignment: CDR1 MNHEY and CDR2 SMNVEV (reference sequence). As DNA, the CDR3 is TGTGCCAGCAGCCCGGGGGGGCGGTACAATGAGCAGTTCTTC. Protein product: CASSPGGRYNEQFF.

The chain is built from TRBV10-1 and TRBJ1-1; 11 positions match TRBD1. The germline V gene has CDR1 WNHNN and CDR2 SYGVQD (reference sequence). The CDR3 sequence is 12 residues long. Losses at the gene ends were 5 bases for V and 10 bases for J; bases not matched to a gene: 3. DNA for the CDR3: TGCGCCAGCAGTTCGGACAGGGGGCGAGCTTTCTTT. Translated, it gives CASSSDRGRAFF.

The chain links TRBV7-9 to TRBJ1-2; TRBD1 agrees at 9 bases. Per germline, CDR1 SEHNR and CDR2 FQNEAQ (reference sequence). V was pared by 5 bases and J by 4 bases, with 8 bases of the junction left unmatched. The CDR3 length is 15 residues. The CDR3 protein is CASSRGDRDGYGYTF. Written as DNA, the CDR3 is TGTGCCAGCAGCAGGGGGGACAGGGATGGCTATGGCTACACCTTC.

This clone has only a few counts. This chain links TRBV7-2 with TRBJ2-7, with TRBD2 as a possible D gene (6 bases). This CDR3 is built from 15 residues. From germline, CDR1 is SGHTA and CDR2 FQGNSA. Trimming cost V 4 bases and J 0 bases, with 13 bases left between them. CDR3 sequence: CASSSSGLSSYEQYF. CDR3 bases: TGTGCCAGCAGCTCTTCGGGACTCAGCTCCTACGAGCAGTACTTC.

This clone was counted many times. The rearrangement joins TRBV9 to TRBJ1-6, with D maybe TRBD1 (5 bases). This CDR3 is built from 18 residues. The germline gives CDR1 SGDLS, CDR2 YYNGEE. Trimming cost V 0 bases and J 7 bases, with 20 bases left between them. The CDR3 here is CASSVGSSWGKGNSPLHF. The CDR3 bases are TGTGCCAGCAGCGTAGGGTCGAGTTGGGGCAAGGGGAATTCACCCCTCCACTTT.

This clone appeared a few times. The chain employs TRBV4-3 and TRBJ2-7; 7 bases align to TRBD1. CDR1 LGHNA and CDR2 YSLEER come from the germline V gene. The CDR3 has 15 amino acids. The junction had 7 bases not matched to a gene; V was cut back by 0 bases and J by 5 bases. CDR3 protein: CASSQERQGSHEQYF. The CDR3 DNA is TGCGCCAGCAGCCAAGAACGACAGGGATCCCACGAGCAGTACTTC.

The chain uses TRBV11-2 and TRBJ2-5; TRBD1 might be the D (5 bases). Trimming stripped 5 bases from V and 2 bases from J, with 9 bases between. Per the germline V gene, CDR1 is SGHAT and CDR2 is FQNNGV. The CDR3 has 13 residues. The CDR3: CASSTRTQETQYF. CDR3 bases: TGTGCCAGCAGCACCCGGACACAAGAGACCCAGTACTTC.

The rearrangement links TRBV29-1 to TRBJ1-1, with TRBD1 as a possible D gene (5 bases). Germline CDR1 SQVTM, CDR2 ANQGSEA. The CDR3 is 14 residues long. Trimming stripped 6 bases from V and 5 bases from J, with 19 bases between. In nucleotides, the CDR3 is TGCAGCGTCGTTGAGTTCCCGGGGGGTACTGAAGCTTTCTTT. Encoded protein: CSVVEFPGGTEAFF.